This TCR beta chain was identified during a study of CD8 T cells in Susac syndrome. The CDR3 totals 15 residues. J gave up 3 bases and V 0 bases, and 4 bases lay outside the gene matches. CDR1 is DFQATT, CDR2 SNEGSKA, per germline (reference sequence). CD8+ and CD4+ T cells were negatively isolated; TEMRA cells were FACS-enriched. RNA totalling roughly 0.45 to 1 ug underwent reverse transcription with random hexamers. The method of amplification for TCR beta CDR3 was immunoSEQ multiplex PCR, covering 54 Vbeta and 13 Jbeta. TCRdb processed the immunoSEQ multiplex PCR reads anew with MiXCR; each CDR3 protein has one entry. The repertoire has about 100,000 distinct CDR3 sequences, about 95% of them found once; the top ten carry approximately 0.3%.

The V and J genes are TRBV20-1 and TRBJ2-7; 11 positions match TRBD2. The TCR comes from a human donor with Susac syndrome. The specimen was CD8+ T cells from PBMCs. The CDR3 reads CSARDSGRDNYEQYF. For the CDR3, the DNA is TGCAGTGCTAGAGATAGCGGGAGGGATAACTACGAGCAGTACTTC.